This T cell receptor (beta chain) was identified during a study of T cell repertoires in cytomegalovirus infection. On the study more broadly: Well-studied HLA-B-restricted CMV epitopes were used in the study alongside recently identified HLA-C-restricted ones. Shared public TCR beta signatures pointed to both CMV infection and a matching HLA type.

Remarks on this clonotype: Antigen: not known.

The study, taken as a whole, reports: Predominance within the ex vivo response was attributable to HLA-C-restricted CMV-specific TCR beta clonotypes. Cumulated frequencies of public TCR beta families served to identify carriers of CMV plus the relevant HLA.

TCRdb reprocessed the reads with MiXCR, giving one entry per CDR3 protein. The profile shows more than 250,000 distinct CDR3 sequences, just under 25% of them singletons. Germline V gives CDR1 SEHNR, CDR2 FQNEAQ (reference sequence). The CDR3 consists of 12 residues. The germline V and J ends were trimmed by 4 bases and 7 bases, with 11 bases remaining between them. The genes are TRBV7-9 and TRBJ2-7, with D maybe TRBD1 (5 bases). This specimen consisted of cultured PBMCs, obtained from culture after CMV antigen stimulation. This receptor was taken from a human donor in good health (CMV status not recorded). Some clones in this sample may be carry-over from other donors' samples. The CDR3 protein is CASSSNDREQYF. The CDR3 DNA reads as TGTGCCAGCAGCTCCAACGACAGAGAGCAGTACTTC.